These 17 T cell receptor beta chains were all obtained from the same sample, sequenced in a study of OX40 agonist ivuxolimab in advanced cancers. Sequencing used immunoSEQ multiplex PCR; TCRdb keeps in-frame clones, though not all of them. The sample contains over 55,000 clones, more than 80% of which appear only once. This specimen was CD4+ or CD8+ T cells sorted from blood, taken in a trial of the OX40 agonist ivuxolimab. The receptor set was obtained from an adult with an advanced solid tumor such as melanoma, head and neck, liver or kidney cancer.

This chain connects TRBV19 to TRBJ1-2, with 8 bases lining up with TRBD1. The V gene's germline CDR1 is LNHDA and CDR2 SQIVND (reference sequence). With 1 base clipped from V and 6 bases from J, the junction kept 7 bases outside the gene matches. The CDR3 contains 15 residues. The DNA for the CDR3 is TGTGCCAGTAGTATAGGCAGGGGGCGAGCAGATGGCTACACCTTC. This translates into CASSIGRGRADGYTF.

The chain carries TRBV2 and TRBJ1-3; D is unclear. Germline V gives CDR1 SNHLY, CDR2 FYNNEI. The V and J ends lost 4 bases and 4 bases respectively, with 5 bases between them. This CDR3 region has 12 residues. CDR3 coding DNA: TGTGCCAGCAGTGTAGCCGGAAACACCATATATTTT. Translation gives CASSVAGNTIYF.

The V and J genes are TRBV6-5 and TRBJ1-3; D gene uncertain. The V gene's germline CDR1 is MNHEY and CDR2 SVGAGI. The CDR3 consists of 15 residues. V was trimmed by 4 bases and J by 2 bases, leaving 12 bases between them. CDR3 loop: CASSSHGTTGNTIYF. The CDR3 DNA follows: TGTGCCAGCAGTTCACACGGAACTACTGGAAACACCATATATTTT.

The V and J genes are TRBV18 and TRBJ1-6; D unclear. Per the germline V gene, CDR1 is KGHSH and CDR2 is LQKENI. The CDR3 totals 14 residues. Trimming pared 4 bases from V and 7 bases from J, leaving 11 bases between. CDR3 amino acids: CASSRESGNSPLHF. The CDR3 DNA is TGTGCCAGCTCACGTGAATCCGGGAATTCACCCCTCCACTTT.

J is TRBJ2-1 and V is TRBV28; D gene unclear. Trimming removed 5 bases from V and 7 bases from J, with 9 bases in between. Germline lookup yields CDR1 MDHEN and CDR2 SYDVKM. The CDR3 covers 12 residues. The CDR3 loop reads CASSRVGNEQFF. The DNA for the CDR3 is TGTGCCAGCAGTCGGGTTGGGAATGAGCAGTTCTTC.

This chain uses TRBV10-3 with TRBJ2-2; tentative D call: TRBD1 (6 bases). The CDR3 sequence is 13 residues long. CDR1 and CDR2 from the germline V gene are ENHRY and SYGVKD. Trimming pared 2 bases from V and 6 bases from J, leaving 7 bases between. The CDR3 spells CAISETGSGELFF. In nucleotides, the CDR3 is TGTGCCATCAGTGAGACAGGGTCCGGGGAGCTGTTTTTT.

This clone was observed a single time. The V and J genes are TRBV5-1 and TRBJ2-5; 7 nucleotides agree with TRBD1. Germline-derived CDR1 and CDR2 are SGHRS and YFSETQ. The CDR3 is 13 amino acids. Unmatched junction bases numbered 3, after V lost 4 bases and J lost 3 bases. The CDR3, as DNA: TGCGCCAGCAGCGCCGGGACAGAAGAGACCCAGTACTTC. This sequence encodes CASSAGTEETQYF. Full variable domain (rest looked up from reference TRBV5-1 and TRBJ2-5): KAGVTQTPRYLIKTRGQQVTLSCSPISGHRSVSWYQQTPGQGLQFLFEYFSETQRNKGNFPGRFSGRQFSNSRSEMNVSTLELGDSALYLCASSAGTEETQYFGPGTRLLVL.

This CDR3 is CSALQGRGYTF. The CDR3 DNA follows: TGCAGTGCTTTACAGGGTAGGGGCTACACCTTC. The gene calls are TRBV20-1 and TRBJ1-2; D is perhaps TRBD1 (6 bases). This CDR3 has 11 residues. Trimming shortened V by 5 bases and J by 8 bases, and 12 bases separated the two germline ends. Germline lookup yields CDR1 DFQATT and CDR2 SNEGSKA (reference sequence).

The V call is TRBV5-1, the J call TRBJ2-2; TRBD1 aligns across 9 bases. V was clipped by 5 bases and J by 1 base; unmatched bases: 6. Germline V gene data show CDR1 as SGHRS and CDR2 as YFSETQ. The CDR3 loop spans 16 amino acids. CDR3 nucleotides: TGCGCCAGCAGAACCCGGACAGGGGTGAACACCGGGGAGCTGTTTTTT. This sequence encodes CASRTRTGVNTGELFF. Complete variable domain (other parts from reference TRBV5-1 and TRBJ2-2): KAGVTQTPRYLIKTRGQQVTLSCSPISGHRSVSWYQQTPGQGLQFLFEYFSETQRNKGNFPGRFSGRQFSNSRSEMNVSTLELGDSALYLCASRTRTGVNTGELFFGEGSRLTVL.

The chain links TRBV18 to TRBJ2-5; D gene ambiguous. CDR3 length equals 15 residues. Germline V lookup: CDR1 KGHSH, CDR2 LQKENI. V was trimmed by 3 bases and J by 1 base, leaving 12 bases between them. CDR3 protein: CASSPWRGPQETQYF. The DNA for the CDR3 is TGTGCCAGCTCACCTTGGCGCGGTCCCCAAGAGACCCAGTACTTC.

This chain joins TRBV5-1 and TRBJ1-3; 12 bases match TRBD1. V trimming: 4 bases; J trimming: 2 bases; junction bases outside the gene matches: 10. The length of the CDR3 is 18 residues. From germline, CDR1 is SGHRS and CDR2 YFSETQ. This CDR3 reads CASSGGTGGPRTGNTIYF. CDR3 nucleotide sequence: TGCGCCAGCAGCGGCGGGACAGGGGGCCCTAGGACTGGAAACACCATATATTTT.

The chain combines TRBV7-2 with TRBJ1-2; D unclear. Germline CDR1 and CDR2: SGHTA and FQGNSA. This CDR3 spans 13 amino acids. Trimming cost V 6 bases and J 4 bases, with 12 bases left between them. The CDR3 sequence: CASSFNRGYGYTF. The CDR3 DNA sequence: TGTGCCAGCAGTTTTAACCGAGGCTATGGCTACACCTTC.

This clone occurred once. The V and J genes are TRBV5-4 and TRBJ1-2; 8 nucleotides align to TRBD1. Trimming removed 5 bases from V and 4 bases from J; junction bases left unmatched: 7. The CDR3 runs to 14 residues. CDR1 and CDR2 from the germline V gene are SGHNT and YYREEE (reference sequence). The CDR3 protein is CASRPDRGSYGYTF. The DNA for the CDR3 is TGTGCCAGCAGACCTGACAGGGGATCCTATGGCTACACCTTC.

This clone was seen a few times. The chain recombines TRBV4-2 with TRBJ2-4, with unresolved D. The CDR3 is 17 residues long. V was shortened by 0 bases and J by 0 bases, with 12 bases between the two germline ends. The V gene's germline CDR1 is LGHNA and CDR2 YNFKEQ. DNA of the CDR3: TGTGCCAGCAGCCAAGATACCTCCAAGTCAGCCAAAAACATTCAGTACTTC. Its protein is CASSQDTSKSAKNIQYF.

The chain is built from TRBV2 and TRBJ2-3; no clear D gene. The CDR3 is 11 residues long. Trimming took 4 bases from V and 10 from J, leaving 9 bases between them. The V gene's germline CDR1 is SNHLY and CDR2 FYNNEI. This chain's CDR3 is CASSGQRAQYF. CDR3 coding DNA: TGTGCCAGCAGTGGCCAGCGCGCGCAGTATTTT.

The rearrangement links TRBV7-3 to TRBJ1-5, with 8 bases aligning to TRBD1. CDR3 length: 16 amino acids. CDR1 and CDR2 from the germline V gene are SGHTA and FQGTGA. V trimming: 2 bases; J trimming: 5 bases; junction bases outside the gene matches: 8. The CDR3 spells CASSLGPGGEHQPQHF. The CDR3 nucleotides read TGTGCCAGCAGCTTAGGCCCAGGGGGCGAACATCAGCCCCAGCATTTT.

The CDR3 protein is CASSDFDRGGTGELFF. The CDR3 bases are TGTGCCAGCAGTGATTTCGACAGGGGAGGCACCGGGGAGCTGTTTTTT. The chain joins TRBV25-1 to TRBJ2-2; the match to TRBD1 covers 8 bases. CDR3 size: 16 residues. Unmatched junction bases numbered 7, after V lost 3 bases and J lost 4 bases. Germline loops: CDR1 MGHDK, CDR2 SYGVNS.